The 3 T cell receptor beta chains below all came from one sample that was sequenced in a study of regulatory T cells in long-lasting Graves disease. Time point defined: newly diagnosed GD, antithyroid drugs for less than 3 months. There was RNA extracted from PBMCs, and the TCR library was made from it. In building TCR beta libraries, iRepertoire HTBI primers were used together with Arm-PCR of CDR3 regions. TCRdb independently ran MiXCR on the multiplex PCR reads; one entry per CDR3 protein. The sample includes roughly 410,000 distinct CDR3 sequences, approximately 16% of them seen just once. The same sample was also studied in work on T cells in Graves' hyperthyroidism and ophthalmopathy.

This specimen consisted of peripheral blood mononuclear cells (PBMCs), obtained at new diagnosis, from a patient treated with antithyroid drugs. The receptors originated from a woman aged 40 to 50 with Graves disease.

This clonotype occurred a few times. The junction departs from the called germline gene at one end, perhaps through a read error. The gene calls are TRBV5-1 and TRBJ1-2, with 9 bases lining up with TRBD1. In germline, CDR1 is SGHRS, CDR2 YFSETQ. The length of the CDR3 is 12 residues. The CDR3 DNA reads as TGCGCCAGCAGCGAGGGACAGGGCCCTATAGCCTTC. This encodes CASSEGQGPIAF.

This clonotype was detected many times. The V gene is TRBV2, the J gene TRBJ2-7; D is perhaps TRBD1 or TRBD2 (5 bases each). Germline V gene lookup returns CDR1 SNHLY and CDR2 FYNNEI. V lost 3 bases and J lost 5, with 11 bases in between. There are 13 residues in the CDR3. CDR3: CASSEGQEDEQYF. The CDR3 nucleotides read TGTGCCAGCAGTGAGGGGCAGGAGGACGAGCAGTACTTC.

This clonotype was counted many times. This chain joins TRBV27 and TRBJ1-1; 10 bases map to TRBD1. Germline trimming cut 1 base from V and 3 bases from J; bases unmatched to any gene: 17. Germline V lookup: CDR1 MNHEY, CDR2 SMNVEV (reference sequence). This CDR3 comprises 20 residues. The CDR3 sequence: CASSLFPPPRDRGPDTEAFF. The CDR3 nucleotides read TGTGCCAGCAGTTTATTTCCCCCCCCCCGGGACAGGGGACCGGACACTGAAGCTTTCTTT.